This record looks at one TCR beta chain sequence and its context. Its target is not known. This sample was taken from a study of T cell responses to AZD1222 COVID-19 vaccine. Study results and caveats: Donors were chiefly white British, with a greater number of females, and clonal diversity was perhaps underestimated. Targets within unmutated variant regions were reportedly found for nearly half of spike-specific TCRs.

Assay used: immunoSEQ multiplex PCR; TCRdb lists only in-frame clones, some missing. The sample contains 99,000 or so clones, 89% of which appear only once. This CDR3 is 14 amino acids long. Germline V gene sequence: CDR1 SGHRS, CDR2 YFSETQ. V was shortened by 0 bases and J by 1 base, with 6 bases between the two germline ends. This TCR came from an adult in good health. V is TRBV5-1 and J is TRBJ2-3; no reliable D call. This specimen consisted of peripheral blood, obtained on day 0 of AZD1222 vaccination. The CDR3 loop is CASSLGYGTDTQYF. CDR3 nucleotide sequence: TGCGCCAGCAGCTTGGGGTACGGCACAGATACGCAGTATTTT. The full variable domain, its missing parts supplied by reference TRBV5-1 and TRBJ2-3, is KAGVTQTPRYLIKTRGQQVTLSCSPISGHRSVSWYQQTPGQGLQFLFEYFSETQRNKGNFPGRFSGRQFSNSRSEMNVSTLELGDSALYLCASSLGYGTDTQYFGPGTRLTVL.